The clone carrying this T cell receptor beta chain turned up a few times. The antigen remains undetermined. The CDR3 length is 13 residues. The V and J ends lost 4 bases and 2 bases respectively, with 8 bases between them. Germline-derived CDR1 and CDR2 are SGHTA and FQGNSA. The data stem from a study of T-cell memory formation after mild COVID-19. Whole-study findings and limits: Whereas later expanders leaned CD4+, clones contracting day 15 to 85 showed a balanced CD4/CD8 makeup. CD4+ clones that contracted lay mainly in CM and EM; CD8+ ones lay in EMRA.

5'RACE primed from the constant segment yielded TCR alpha and TCR beta cDNA libraries bearing sample barcodes and UMIs. TCRdb analysed the 5' RACE reads with MiXCR anew, one entry per CDR3 protein. The sample gives about 280,000 distinct CDR3 sequences, 7.5% to 9.5% of which show up once; around a fifth is in the top ten. The J gene is TRBJ2-5, the V gene TRBV7-2; D gene unclear. The clonotype originates from a young man who had mild COVID-19 (a few samples of this study predate the infection). Cell type and time point are not known. The material sequenced was PBMCs or a T cell subset sorted from them (not recorded which). The DNA for the CDR3 is TGTGCCAGCAGCTCCCGGGTGCAAGAGACCCAGTACTTC. This translates into CASSSRVQETQYF.